The sequence of this T cell receptor (beta chain) was determined in a study of blood T cells in healthy people across ages. The donors, healthy Caucasians from Russia, were aged roughly 6 to 90. It was with a sample-barcoded 5' primer and a J-beta primer mix that a second PCR of roughly 7 to 11 cycles was run. MiXCR, run by TCRdb on the 5' RACE reads, gives a single entry per CDR3 protein. Altogether about 1.4 million distinct CDR3 sequences are present, roughly 64% being singletons, with the ten largest covering 6.7%. This CDR3 spans 16 amino acids. Germline values: CDR1 LGHDT, CDR2 YNNKEL (reference sequence). Trimming removed 0 bases from V and 1 base from J, with 12 bases in between.

Sample: blood. The V call is TRBV3-1, the J call TRBJ2-5; D unresolved. The sequence came from a man younger than 35 in good health. CDR3 nucleotides: TGTGCCAGCAGCCAAGATCTGGTGGGCCGCCAAGAGACCCAGTACTTC. Translating gives CASSQDLVGRQETQYF.